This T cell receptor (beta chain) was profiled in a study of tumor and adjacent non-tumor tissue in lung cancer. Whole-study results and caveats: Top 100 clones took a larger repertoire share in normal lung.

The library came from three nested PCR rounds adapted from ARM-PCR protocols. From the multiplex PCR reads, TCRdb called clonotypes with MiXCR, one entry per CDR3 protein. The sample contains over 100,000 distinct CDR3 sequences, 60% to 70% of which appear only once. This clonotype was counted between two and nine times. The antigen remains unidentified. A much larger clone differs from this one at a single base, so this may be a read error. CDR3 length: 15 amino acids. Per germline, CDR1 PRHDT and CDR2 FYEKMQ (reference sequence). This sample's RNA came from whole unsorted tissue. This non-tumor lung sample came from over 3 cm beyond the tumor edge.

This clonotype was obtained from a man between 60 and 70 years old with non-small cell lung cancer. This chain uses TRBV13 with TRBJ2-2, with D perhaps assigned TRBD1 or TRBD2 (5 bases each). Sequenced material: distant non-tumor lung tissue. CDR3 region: CASSSGTVNTGELLF. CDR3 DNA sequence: TGTGCCAGCAGCTCCGGGACGGTGAACACCGGGGAGCTGTTATTT.